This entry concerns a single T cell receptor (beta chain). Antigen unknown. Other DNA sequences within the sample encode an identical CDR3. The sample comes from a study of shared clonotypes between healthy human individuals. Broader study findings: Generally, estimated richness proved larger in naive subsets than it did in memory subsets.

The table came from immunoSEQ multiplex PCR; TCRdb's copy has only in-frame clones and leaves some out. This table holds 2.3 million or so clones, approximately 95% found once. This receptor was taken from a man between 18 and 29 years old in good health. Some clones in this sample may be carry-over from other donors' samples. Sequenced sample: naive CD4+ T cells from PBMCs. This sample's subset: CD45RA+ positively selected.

The CDR3 DNA reads as TGCGCCAGCAGCTTACCAGGCAATGAGCAGTTCTTC. It encodes CASSLPGNEQFF. V gene TRBV5-1 combines with J gene TRBJ2-1; D remains unclear. The CDR3 has 12 residues. V gave up 2 bases and J gave up 6 bases, with 6 bases separating them. The germline CDR1 and CDR2 sequences are SGHRS and YFSETQ.